This entry concerns a single TCR beta chain. Its antigen remains unknown. These data are taken from a study of T cell clonotyping in hematopoietic cell transplantation. The repertoire was sequenced with immunoSEQ multiplex PCR; TCRdb's copy has only in-frame clones and lacks some. This sample yields around 15,000 clones, of which less than 98% are seen a single time; approximately 4% belongs to the top ten. Study-wide results and limits: CD4 and CD8 repertoire contributions could not be separated without sorting. At the given depth, recipient repertoires were over 95% de novo clonotypes. Pathologically expanded recipient clonotypes increased progressively from day 30 to day 180 as diversity fell.

The length of the CDR3 is 17 residues. The V end was cut by 1 base, the J end by 2 bases, with 18 bases between. Germline V gene lookup returns CDR1 LNHNV and CDR2 YYDKDF (reference sequence). Recipients were bled about 28 days pretransplant and at posttransplant days 30, 100, 180. The receptor was isolated from a female patient in her fifties who had an allogeneic stem cell transplant from an unrelated donor, so T cells may come from the graft donor. Some clones in this sample may be carry-over from other donors' samples. The rearrangement joins TRBV15 to TRBJ2-7; no clear D gene. Material: peripheral blood mononuclear cells, obtained 30 days after allogeneic stem cell transplant. The CDR3 is CATSRARPVWRTYEQYF. For the CDR3, the DNA is TGTGCCACCAGCAGAGCTAGGCCCGTATGGAGAACCTACGAGCAGTACTTC.